This T cell receptor beta chain was sequenced in a study of blood T cell repertoires in COVID-19. Across the whole study: Spain, Italy and the United States supplied samples that represented acute and convalescent COVID-19. Nucleic acid was either cDNA or gDNA, and it came from T cells, B-cell-depleted T cells, or PBMCs.

CDR3 length: 14 residues. V shed 4 bases and J 7 bases; nucleotides not matched to a gene: 5. Germline V gene data show CDR1 as SGHKS and CDR2 as YYEKEE (reference sequence). In the authors' workflow: Amplification from reference gene primers served as the basis for estimated nucleated cell counts. Sequenced by immunoSEQ multiplex PCR; TCRdb stores in-frame clones only, minus some. That table gives V, J and clone size, and the DNA gave D and trimming. The data show 230,000 or so clones, about 91% seen once. This receptor was obtained from a woman aged 35 to 49 with acute COVID-19. The sequenced material came from PBMCs or T cells enriched from blood (not recorded which). The gene calls are TRBV5-5 and TRBJ1-6, with TRBD1 identical over 7 bases. Written as DNA, the CDR3 is TGTGCCAGCAGCCGGACAGGTTCAAATTCACCCCTCCACTTT. This translates into CASSRTGSNSPLHF.